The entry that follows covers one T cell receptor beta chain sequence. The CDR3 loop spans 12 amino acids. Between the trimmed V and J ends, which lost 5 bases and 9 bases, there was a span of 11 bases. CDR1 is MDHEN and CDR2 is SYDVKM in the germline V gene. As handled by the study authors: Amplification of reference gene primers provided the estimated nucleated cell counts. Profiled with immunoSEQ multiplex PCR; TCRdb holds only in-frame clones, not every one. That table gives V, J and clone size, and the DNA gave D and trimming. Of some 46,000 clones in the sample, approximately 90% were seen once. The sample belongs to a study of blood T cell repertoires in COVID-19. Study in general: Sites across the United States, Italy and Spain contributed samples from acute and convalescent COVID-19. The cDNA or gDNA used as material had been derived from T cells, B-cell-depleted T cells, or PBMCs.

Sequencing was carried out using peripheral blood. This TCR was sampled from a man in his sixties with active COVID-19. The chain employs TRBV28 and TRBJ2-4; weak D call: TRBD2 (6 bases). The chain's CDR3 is CASSKGLPIQYF. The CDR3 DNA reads TGTGCCAGCAGTAAGGGACTTCCCATTCAGTACTTC. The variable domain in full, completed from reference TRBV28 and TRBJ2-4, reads DVKVTQSSRYLVKRTGEKVFLECVQDMDHENMFWYRQDPGLGLRLIYFSYDVKMKEKGDIPEGYSVSREKKERFSLILESASTNQTSMYLCASSKGLPIQYFGAGTRLSVL.